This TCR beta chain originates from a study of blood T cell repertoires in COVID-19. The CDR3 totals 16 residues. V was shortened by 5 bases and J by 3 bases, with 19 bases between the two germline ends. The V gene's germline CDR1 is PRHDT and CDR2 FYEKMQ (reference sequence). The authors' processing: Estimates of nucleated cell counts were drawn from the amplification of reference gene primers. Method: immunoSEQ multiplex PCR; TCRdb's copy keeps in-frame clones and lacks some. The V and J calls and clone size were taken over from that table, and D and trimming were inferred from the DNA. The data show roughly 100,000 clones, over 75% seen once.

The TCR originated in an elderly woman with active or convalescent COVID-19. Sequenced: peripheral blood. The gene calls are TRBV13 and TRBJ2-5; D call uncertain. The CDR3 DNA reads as TGTGCCAGCAGCCGCGATACTGGTGCAGGTAAAGAGACCCAGTACTTC. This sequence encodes CASSRDTGAGKETQYF. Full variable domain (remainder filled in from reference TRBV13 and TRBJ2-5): AAGVIQSPRHLIKEKRETATLKCYPIPRHDTVYWYQQGPGQDPQFLISFYEKMQSDKGSIPDRFSAQQFSDYHSELNMSSLELGDSALYFCASSRDTGAGKETQYFGPGTRLLVL.